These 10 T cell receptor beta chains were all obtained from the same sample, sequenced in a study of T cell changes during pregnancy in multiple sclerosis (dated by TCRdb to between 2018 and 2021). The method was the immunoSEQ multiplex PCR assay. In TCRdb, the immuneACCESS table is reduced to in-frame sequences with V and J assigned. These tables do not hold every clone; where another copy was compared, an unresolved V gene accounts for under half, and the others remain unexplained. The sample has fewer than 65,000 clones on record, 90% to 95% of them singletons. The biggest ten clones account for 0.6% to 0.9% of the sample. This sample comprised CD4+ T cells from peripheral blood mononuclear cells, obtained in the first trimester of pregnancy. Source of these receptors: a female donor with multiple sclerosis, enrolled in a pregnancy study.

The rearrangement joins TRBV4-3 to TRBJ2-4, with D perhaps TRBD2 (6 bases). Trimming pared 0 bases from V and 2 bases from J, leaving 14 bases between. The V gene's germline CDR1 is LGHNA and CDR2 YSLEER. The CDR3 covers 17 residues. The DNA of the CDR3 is TGCGCCAGCAGCCAAGATATCGGAGGGCATACCAAAAACATTCAGTACTTC. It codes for CASSQDIGGHTKNIQYF.

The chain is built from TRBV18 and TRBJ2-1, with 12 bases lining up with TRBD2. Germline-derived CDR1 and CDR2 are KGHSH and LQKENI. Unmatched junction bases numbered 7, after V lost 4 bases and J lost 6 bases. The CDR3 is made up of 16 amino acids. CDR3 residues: CASSRRTSGIPNEQFF. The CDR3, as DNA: TGTGCCAGCTCACGCCGGACTAGCGGGATCCCCAATGAGCAGTTCTTC.

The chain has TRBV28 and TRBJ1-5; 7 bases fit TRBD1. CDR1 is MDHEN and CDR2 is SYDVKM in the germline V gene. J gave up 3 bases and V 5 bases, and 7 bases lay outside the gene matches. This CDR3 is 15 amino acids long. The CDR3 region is CASSAPGQDNQPQHF. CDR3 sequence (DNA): TGTGCCAGCAGTGCCCCCGGACAGGACAATCAGCCCCAGCATTTT. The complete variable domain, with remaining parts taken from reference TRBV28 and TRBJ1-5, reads DVKVTQSSRYLVKRTGEKVFLECVQDMDHENMFWYRQDPGLGLRLIYFSYDVKMKEKGDIPEGYSVSREKKERFSLILESASTNQTSMYLCASSAPGQDNQPQHFGDGTRLSIL.

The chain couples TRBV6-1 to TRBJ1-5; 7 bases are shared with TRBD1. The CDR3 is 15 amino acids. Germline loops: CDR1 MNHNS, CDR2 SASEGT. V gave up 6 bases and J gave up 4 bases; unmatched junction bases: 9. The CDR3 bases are TGTGCCAGCAGAGAAAGACAGGGAGGTAATCAGCCCCAGCATTTT. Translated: CASRERQGGNQPQHF.

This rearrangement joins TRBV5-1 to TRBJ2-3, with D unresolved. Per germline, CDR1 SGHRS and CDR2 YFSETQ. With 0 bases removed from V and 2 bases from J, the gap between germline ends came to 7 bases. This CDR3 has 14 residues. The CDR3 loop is CASSLGHATDTQYF. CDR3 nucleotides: TGCGCCAGCAGCTTGGGGCACGCCACAGATACGCAGTATTTT.

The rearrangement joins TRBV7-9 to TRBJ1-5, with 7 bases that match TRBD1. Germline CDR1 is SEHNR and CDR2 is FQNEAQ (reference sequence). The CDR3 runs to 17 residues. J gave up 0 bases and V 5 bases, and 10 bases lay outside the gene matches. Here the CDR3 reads CASSPGQVDNSNQPQHF. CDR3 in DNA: TGTGCCAGCAGCCCAGGACAGGTCGACAATAGCAATCAGCCCCAGCATTTT.

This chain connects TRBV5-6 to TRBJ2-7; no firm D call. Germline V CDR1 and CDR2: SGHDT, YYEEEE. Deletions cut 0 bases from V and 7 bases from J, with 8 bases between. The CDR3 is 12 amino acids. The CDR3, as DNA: TGTGCCAGCAGCTTGGCCAACTTTGAGCAGTACTTC. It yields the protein CASSLANFEQYF.

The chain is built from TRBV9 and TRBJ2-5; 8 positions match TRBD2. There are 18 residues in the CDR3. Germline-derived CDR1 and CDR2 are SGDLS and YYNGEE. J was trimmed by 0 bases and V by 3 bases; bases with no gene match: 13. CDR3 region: CASSASPSSGGYQETQYF. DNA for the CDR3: TGTGCCAGCAGCGCAAGCCCCTCCAGCGGGGGCTACCAAGAGACCCAGTACTTC.

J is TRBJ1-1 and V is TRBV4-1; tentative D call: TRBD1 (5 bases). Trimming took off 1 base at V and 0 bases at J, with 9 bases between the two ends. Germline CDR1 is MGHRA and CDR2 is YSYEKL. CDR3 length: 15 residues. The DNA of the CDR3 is TGCGCCAGCAGCCAAGCCCAGGGCATGAACACTGAAGCTTTCTTT. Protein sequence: CASSQAQGMNTEAFF.

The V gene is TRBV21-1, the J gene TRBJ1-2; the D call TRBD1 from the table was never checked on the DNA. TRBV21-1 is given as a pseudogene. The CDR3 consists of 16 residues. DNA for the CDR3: TGTGCCAGCAGAATAGGACAGGGAAGGGATATGGGTGGCTACACCTTC. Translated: CASRIGQGRDMGGYTF.